Shown below are 21 T cell receptor beta chains from a single sample sequenced in a study of blood T cell repertoires in COVID-19. The table came from immunoSEQ multiplex PCR; TCRdb's copy has only in-frame clones and leaves some out. Found here are about 200,000 clones, about 85% of them singletons; the top ten hold about 5%. The sequencing sample was made of peripheral blood. All receptors come from a woman of 80 years or more with acute or convalescent COVID-19.

V is TRBV6-5 and J is TRBJ2-5; D gene unclear. The germline V gene encodes CDR1 MNHEY and CDR2 SVGAGI. V was clipped by 0 bases and J by 0 bases, with 8 bases between them. The CDR3 contains 15 residues. The CDR3 DNA is TGTGCCAGCAGTTACTCGACTGAGTACCAAGAGACCCAGTACTTC. Protein: CASSYSTEYQETQYF.

This chain uses TRBV20-1 with TRBJ1-1; D uncertain. Germline CDR1 is DFQATT and CDR2 is SNEGSKA (reference sequence). The CDR3 has 10 amino acids. Trimming removed 8 bases at V and 11 bases at J, with 15 bases between. CDR3 in amino acids: CSPQEGWAFF. The CDR3 DNA reads as TGCAGTCCTCAGGAGGGCTGGGCTTTCTTT.

This CDR3 is CASSKTLTGANTEAFF. The DNA of the CDR3 is TGTGCCAGCAGCAAAACCTTGACAGGGGCTAACACTGAAGCTTTCTTT. V and J are TRBV27 and TRBJ1-1, with 8 nucleotides matching TRBD1. The CDR3 spans 16 residues. Germline V gene sequence: CDR1 MNHEY, CDR2 SMNVEV (reference sequence). The V gene end was trimmed by 6 bases and the J gene end by 2 bases; junction bases not matched to a gene: 11.

The chain couples TRBV29-1 to TRBJ1-1; maybe TRBD1 (5 bases). This CDR3 region has 14 residues. V lost 6 bases, J lost 0 bases, and 14 bases lay in between. The germline gives CDR1 SQVTM, CDR2 ANQGSEA. The CDR3 DNA is TGCAGCGTCCGGGTGGGACTGATGAACACTGAAGCTTTCTTT. The encoded protein is CSVRVGLMNTEAFF. Full variable domain (outside the CDR3, taken from reference TRBV29-1 and TRBJ1-1): SAVISQKPSRDICQRGTSLTIQCQVDSQVTMMFWYRQQPGQSLTLIATANQGSEATYESGFVIDKFPISRPNLTFSTLTVSNMSPEDSSIYLCSVRVGLMNTEAFFGQGTRLTVV.

V is TRBV7-9 and J is TRBJ2-7; D is unresolved. The length of the CDR3 is 12 residues. From germline, CDR1 is SEHNR and CDR2 FQNEAQ (reference sequence). Trimming pared 2 bases from V and 3 bases from J, leaving 5 bases between. The CDR3 DNA reads as TGTGCCAGCAGCTTAACAGTCTACGAGCAGTACTTC. It specifies CASSLTVYEQYF.

The rearrangement joins TRBV27 to TRBJ2-5; 8 bases agree with TRBD1. V was clipped by 0 bases and J by 4 bases; unmatched bases: 7. The CDR3 is made up of 16 amino acids. Per the germline V gene, CDR1 is MNHEY and CDR2 is SMNVEV (reference sequence). CDR3 region: CASSLSVRTGPETQYF. CDR3 sequence (DNA): TGTGCCAGCAGTTTATCTGTGAGGACAGGGCCAGAGACCCAGTACTTC.

This clone was picked up one time. This rearrangement joins TRBV7-2 to TRBJ2-2; D is possibly TRBD1 (5 bases). The CDR3 extends over 13 amino acids. Germline values: CDR1 SGHTA, CDR2 FQGNSA. Trimming cost V 1 base and J 6 bases, with 6 bases left between them. For the CDR3, the DNA is TGTGCCAGCAGCTTAGTCAGGGCCGGGGAGCTGTTTTTT. It is translated as CASSLVRAGELFF.

This clone occurred once. The chain carries TRBV7-3 and TRBJ1-6; D gene unclear. CDR3 size: 15 residues. Trimming removed 2 bases at V and 9 bases at J, with 14 bases between. Germline values: CDR1 SGHTA, CDR2 FQGTGA. CDR3 loop: CASSLLSGFGSPLHF. The CDR3 coding sequence is TGTGCCAGCAGCTTATTGTCGGGGTTTGGTTCACCCCTCCACTTT.

This chain uses TRBV6-5 with TRBJ1-3; D unresolved. V dropped 5 bases and J dropped 0 bases, with 8 bases sitting between them. Germline values: CDR1 MNHEY, CDR2 SVGAGI. The CDR3 is 14 residues long. CDR3 sequence: CASSPAGSGNTIYF. The CDR3 DNA reads as TGTGCCAGCAGTCCCGCAGGCTCTGGAAACACCATATATTTT.

A single count supports this clone. This chain joins TRBV11-2 and TRBJ2-2; TRBD1 matches at 9 bases. The CDR3 is made up of 14 amino acids. Germline V lookup: CDR1 SGHAT, CDR2 FQNNGV. V was pared by 4 bases and J by 4 bases, with 1 base of the junction left unmatched. The CDR3 DNA reads TGTGCCAGCAGCTCACAGGGGGCCACCGGGGAGCTGTTTTTT. Amino acids: CASSSQGATGELFF.

This chain joins TRBV7-9 and TRBJ1-5; D gene ambiguous. Germline-derived CDR1 and CDR2 are SEHNR and FQNEAQ (reference sequence). CDR3 size: 14 residues. The ends were cut back, 1 base at V and 3 bases at J, with 7 bases in the middle. CDR3 in amino acids: CASSLGGFNQPQHF. The CDR3 DNA follows: TGTGCCAGCAGCTTAGGTGGCTTCAATCAGCCCCAGCATTTT.

The chain recombines TRBV5-1 with TRBJ1-1, with TRBD1 as a possible D gene (6 bases). V lost 0 bases, J lost 0 bases, and 9 bases lay in between. This CDR3 spans 15 amino acids. CDR1 SGHRS and CDR2 YFSETQ come from the germline V gene. CDR3 nucleotide sequence: TGCGCCAGCAGCTTGGGGGACACTTTGAACACTGAAGCTTTCTTT. It codes for CASSLGDTLNTEAFF.

This clone has a single count. The chain carries TRBV7-2 and TRBJ1-2, with 7 bases fitting TRBD1. Germline CDR1 reads SGHTA; CDR2 reads FQGNSA. V was pared by 5 bases and J by 6 bases, with 9 bases of the junction left unmatched. The CDR3 runs to 14 residues. CDR3 in amino acids: CASSPPPGGHGYTF. DNA for the CDR3: TGTGCCAGCAGCCCCCCCCCAGGGGGACATGGCTACACCTTC. Combining the CDR3 with reference TRBV7-2 and TRBJ1-2 gives the whole variable domain GAGVSQSPSNKVTEKGKDVELRCDPISGHTALYWYRQSLGQGLEFLIYFQGNSAPDKSGLPSDRFSAERTGGSVSTLTIQRTQQEDSAVYLCASSPPPGGHGYTFGSGTRLTVV.

This clone occurred once. V gene TRBV10-3 combines with J gene TRBJ2-7; 9 bases agree with TRBD1. The CDR3 has 13 residues. Trimming took 8 bases from V and 2 from J; bases not matched to a gene: 4. CDR1 is ENHRY and CDR2 is SYGVKD in the germline V gene. This CDR3 is CAIQRDRAYEQYF. For the CDR3, the DNA is TGTGCCATCCAGAGGGACAGGGCCTACGAGCAGTACTTC.

As regards this clone: Other DNA sequences of this sample code for an identical CDR3. The gene calls are TRBV12-3 or TRBV12-4 and TRBJ1-1; D might be TRBD1 (6 bases). Trimming shortened V by 6 bases and J by 1 base, and 9 bases separated the two germline ends. The CDR3 has 13 amino acids. The CDR3 coding sequence is TGTGCCAGCAGCCCACAGGGGAACACTGAAGCTTTCTTT. This sequence encodes CASSPQGNTEAFF.

The chain has TRBV9 and TRBJ2-5; TRBD2 matches 7 bases. After removal of 0 bases from V and 2 bases from J, the junction contained 4 bases not matched to a gene. The V gene's germline CDR1 is SGDLS and CDR2 YYNGEE. The CDR3 has 15 residues. This CDR3 is CASSVGAGEQETQYF. CDR3 bases: TGTGCCAGCAGCGTAGGGGCGGGAGAGCAAGAGACCCAGTACTTC.

As DNA, the CDR3 is TGTGCCAGCGCCTCAACTAGCGGGAGCTACAATGAGCAGTTCTTC. Residues: CASASTSGSYNEQFF. The chain uses TRBV27 and TRBJ2-1; 11 bases match TRBD2. The trim removed 8 bases at V and 3 bases at J, leaving 6 bases unmatched. The germline gives CDR1 MNHEY, CDR2 SMNVEV (reference sequence). The CDR3 is 15 amino acids.

The chain uses TRBV7-9 and TRBJ1-5; D remains unclear. With 5 bases removed from V and 0 bases from J, the gap between germline ends came to 8 bases. CDR3 length: 14 amino acids. The germline gives CDR1 SEHNR, CDR2 FQNEAQ (reference sequence). CDR3 coding DNA: TGTGCCAGCAGCGTACAGAGTAGCAATCAGCCCCAGCATTTT. Its protein product is CASSVQSSNQPQHF.

This chain uses TRBV5-6 with TRBJ1-1; no clear D gene. The CDR3 covers 13 residues. Trimming left V 0 bases short and J 6 bases short, with 9 bases between. CDR1 and CDR2 (germline): SGHDT, YYEEEE. CDR3 nucleotide sequence: TGTGCCAGCAGCTTGGGCGGGAGGGCTGAAGCTTTCTTT. The encoded protein is CASSLGGRAEAFF.

The chain is built from TRBV27 and TRBJ1-2; no clear D gene. V was shortened by 5 bases and J by 4 bases, with 14 bases between the two germline ends. Germline loops: CDR1 MNHEY, CDR2 SMNVEV (reference sequence). The CDR3 runs 14 residues. The CDR3 DNA sequence: TGTGCCAGCAGTCAATCCCTGCTCGGCTATGGCTACACCTTC. Protein product: CASSQSLLGYGYTF.

The rearrangement joins TRBV28 to TRBJ2-3, with 8 bases identical to TRBD2. The CDR3 runs 16 residues. CDR1 MDHEN and CDR2 SYDVKM come from the germline V gene. Trimming cost V 0 bases and J 8 bases; bases outside gene matches: 10. CDR3 amino acids: CASSLWSSGRVATQYF. The CDR3 DNA sequence: TGTGCCAGCAGTTTATGGTCGAGCGGGAGAGTGGCTACGCAGTATTTT.